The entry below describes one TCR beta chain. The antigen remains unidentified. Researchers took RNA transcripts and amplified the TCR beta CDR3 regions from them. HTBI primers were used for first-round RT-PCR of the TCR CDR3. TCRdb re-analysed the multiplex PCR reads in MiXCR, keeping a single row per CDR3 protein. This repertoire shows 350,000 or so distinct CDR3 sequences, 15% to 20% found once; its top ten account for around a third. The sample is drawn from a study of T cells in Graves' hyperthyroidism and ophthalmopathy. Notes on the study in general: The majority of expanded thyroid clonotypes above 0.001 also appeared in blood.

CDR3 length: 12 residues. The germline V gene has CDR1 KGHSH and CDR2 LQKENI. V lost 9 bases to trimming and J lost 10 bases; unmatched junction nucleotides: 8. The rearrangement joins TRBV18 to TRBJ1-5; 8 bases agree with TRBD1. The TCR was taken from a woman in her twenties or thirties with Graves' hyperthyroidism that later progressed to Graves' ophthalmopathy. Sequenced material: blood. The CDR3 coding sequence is TGTGCCAGTTCAGACAGGGGTGGACCCCAGCATTTT. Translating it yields CASSDRGGPQHF.